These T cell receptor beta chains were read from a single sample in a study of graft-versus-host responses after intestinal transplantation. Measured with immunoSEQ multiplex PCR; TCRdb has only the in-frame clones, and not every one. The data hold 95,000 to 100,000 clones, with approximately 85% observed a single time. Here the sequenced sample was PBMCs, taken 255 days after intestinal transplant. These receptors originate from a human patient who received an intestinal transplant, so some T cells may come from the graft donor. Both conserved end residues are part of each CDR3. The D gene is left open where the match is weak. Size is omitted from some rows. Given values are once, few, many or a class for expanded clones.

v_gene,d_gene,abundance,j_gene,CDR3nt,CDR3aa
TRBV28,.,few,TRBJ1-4,TGTGCCAGCACAGCCCTCGGGTCTAATGAAAAACTGTTTTTT,CASTALGSNEKLFF
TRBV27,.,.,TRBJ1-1,TGTGCCAGCCAGGGCGTTGGACGCACTGAAGCTTTCTTT,CASQGVGRTEAFF
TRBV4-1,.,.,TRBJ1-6,TGCGCCAGCAGCCAAGGGATTGCGGGCAATTCACCCCTCCACTTT,CASSQGIAGNSPLHF
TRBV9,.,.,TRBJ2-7,TGTGCCAGCCCAAGGGCCGAGCAGTACTTC,CASPRAEQYF
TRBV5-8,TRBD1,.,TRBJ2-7,TGTGCCAGCAGCTTGGGGGGGACAGGGCCCTACGAGCAGTACTTC,CASSLGGTGPYEQYF
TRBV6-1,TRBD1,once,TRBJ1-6,TGTGCCAGCAGTTCAGGGGGGAGTTCACCCCTCCACTTT,CASSSGGSSPLHF
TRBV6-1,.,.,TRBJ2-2,TGTGCCTGCAGTGAAGGCACAGACCACCCCACCGGGGAGCTGTTTTTT,CACSEGTDHPTGELFF
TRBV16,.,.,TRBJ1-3,TGTGCCAGCAGCCAATCTCCTTGGGGGCGCTCTGGAAACACCATATATTTT,CASSQSPWGRSGNTIYF
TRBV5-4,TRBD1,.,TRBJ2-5,TGTGCCAGCAGCTTGGGAGACAGGGCGGCGGAGACCCAGTACTTC,CASSLGDRAAETQYF
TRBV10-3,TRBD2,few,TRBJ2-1,TGTGCCATCAGTGTGTATGCGGGGGGAACATCCAATGAGCAGTTCTTC,CAISVYAGGTSNEQFF
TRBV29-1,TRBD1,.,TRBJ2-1,TGCAGCGTTGAAGGACAGACAGGGGGCGCCTACAATGAGCAGTTCTTC,CSVEGQTGGAYNEQFF
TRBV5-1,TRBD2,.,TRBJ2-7,TGCGCCAGCAGTTTGGGGAGCGGGAGTAAATACGAGCAGTACTTC,CASSLGSGSKYEQYF
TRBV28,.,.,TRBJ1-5,TGTGCCAGCAGTTTCGGCACAGACAATCAGCCCCAGCATTTT,CASSFGTDNQPQHF
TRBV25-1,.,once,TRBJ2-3,TGTGCCAGCAGTCCCCGTTATAGCACAGATACGCAGTATTTT,CASSPRYSTDTQYF
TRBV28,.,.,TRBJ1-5,TGTGCCAGCAGTTATACCAGGGGCAATCAGCCCCAGCATTTT,CASSYTRGNQPQHF
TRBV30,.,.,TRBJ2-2,TGTGCCTGGAGTCTGGGGCCCGGGGAGCTGTTTTTT,CAWSLGPGELFF
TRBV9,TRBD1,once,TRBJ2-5,TGTGCCAGCAGCCCAGCGGGACAGGGGTCGCGAGAGACCCAGTACTTC,CASSPAGQGSRETQYF
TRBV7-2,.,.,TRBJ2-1,TGTGCCAGCAGCTTACGTCCAGGTTCCCATGAGCAGTTCTTC,CASSLRPGSHEQFF
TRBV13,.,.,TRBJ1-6,TGTGCCAGCAGCTACACGCGGGGCGTGGGTTCACCCCTCCACTTT,CASSYTRGVGSPLHF
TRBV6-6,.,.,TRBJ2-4,TGTGCCAGCAGTTACACCCTAGAAGCAAACATTCAGTACTTC,CASSYTLEANIQYF
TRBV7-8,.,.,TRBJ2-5,TGTGCCAGCACCCTCGGGACGGCGATACAAGAGACCCAGTACTTC,CASTLGTAIQETQYF
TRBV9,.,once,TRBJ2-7,TGTGCCAGCAGCGCCGATGGACCAGGCTACGAGCAGTACTTC,CASSADGPGYEQYF
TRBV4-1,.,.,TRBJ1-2,TGCGCCAGCAGCCCCCCTGGGGCAGGGCGGAACTATGGCTACACCTTC,CASSPPGAGRNYGYTF
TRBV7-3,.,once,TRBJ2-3,TGTGCCAGCAGCTCTAGCGGCACAGATACGCAGTATTTT,CASSSSGTDTQYF
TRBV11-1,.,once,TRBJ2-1,TGTGCCAGCAGCCGAAGAGGGAGCGGTACTCAGAACAATGAGCAGTTCTTC,CASSRRGSGTQNNEQFF
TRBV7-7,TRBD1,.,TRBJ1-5,TGTGCTAGCAGCCCCCGAAGGACAGGGGTAGTTCAGCCCCAGCATTTT,CASSPRRTGVVQPQHF
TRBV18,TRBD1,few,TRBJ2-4,TGTGCCAGCTCACCCCGCACGACAGGGGCGGGAGCCAAAAACATTCAGTACTTC,CASSPRTTGAGAKNIQYF
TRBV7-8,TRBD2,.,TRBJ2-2,TGTGCCAGCAGCTTACTCTCCCGGGGGGGCACCGGGGAGCTGTTTTTT,CASSLLSRGGTGELFF
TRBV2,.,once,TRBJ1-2,TGTGCCAGCAAAGGTCAGGGAAACTATGGCTACACCTTC,CASKGQGNYGYTF
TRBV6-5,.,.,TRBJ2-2,TGTGCCAGCGAGGAGGGGCAAGCCACCGGGGAGCTGTTTTTT,CASEEGQATGELFF
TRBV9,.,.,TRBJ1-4,TGTGCCAGCAGCCCCGAGCCCCAAACTAATGAAAAACTGTTTTTT,CASSPEPQTNEKLFF
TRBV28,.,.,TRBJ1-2,TGTGCCAGCGCCGGGGGAGGGACGGGGTACTCTGGCTACACCTTC,CASAGGGTGYSGYTF
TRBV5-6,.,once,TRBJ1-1,TGTGCCAGCAGTTGGGGACCCCGGAACACTGAAGCTTTCTTT,CASSWGPRNTEAFF
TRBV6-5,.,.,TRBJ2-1,TGTGCCAGCAGCGGGAATACTGGGGCCTACAATGAGCAGTTCTTC,CASSGNTGAYNEQFF
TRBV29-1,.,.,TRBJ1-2,TGCAGCGTTGAAGATGTGGAGGACCCTAACTATGGCTACACCTTC,CSVEDVEDPNYGYTF